The 11 T cell receptor beta chains listed next were all sequenced from one sample in a study of beta chain features in type 1 diabetes. General study points: All four CD4+ subsets from Type 1 diabetes patients carried moderately but significantly shorter TCRB CDR3s.

These receptors' targets are unknown. Expressed TCRB transcripts were sequenced, since all the RNA that had been isolated was reverse transcribed. Method: immunoSEQ multiplex PCR; TCRdb's copy keeps in-frame clones and lacks some. The table shows about 280,000 clones, with over 14% occurring only once. Material for sequencing was naive CD4+ T cells from blood. Receptors were obtained from a young man with type 1 diabetes.

The CDR3 nucleotides are TGCGCCAGCAGCGCGGGGGACGGGAACTATGGCTACACCTTC. Its protein is CASSAGDGNYGYTF. The V gene is TRBV5-1, the J gene TRBJ1-2; tentatively, D is TRBD1 (5 bases). In germline, CDR1 is SGHRS, CDR2 YFSETQ. V was trimmed by 4 bases and J by 2 bases, leaving 12 bases between them. The CDR3 runs to 14 residues.

V gene TRBV30 combines with J gene TRBJ2-5; D possibly corresponds to TRBD2 (5 bases). The DNA end favors TRBJ2-7, so the J call may be wrong. This CDR3 has 12 residues. Germline CDR1 and CDR2: GTSNPN and SVGIG (reference sequence). The CDR3 is CAWAGSSYEQYF. As DNA, the CDR3 is TGTGCCTGGGCGGGCAGCTCCTACGAGCAGTACTTC.

V usage is TRBV28 and J usage is TRBJ2-7, with D perhaps matching TRBD1 (6 bases). Trimming left V 8 bases short and J 3 bases short, with 14 bases between. The CDR3 sequence is 13 residues long. Per germline, CDR1 MDHEN and CDR2 SYDVKM. The CDR3 loop reads CASVQGQRYEQYF. The DNA of the CDR3 is TGTGCCAGCGTCCAGGGGCAGCGCTACGAGCAGTACTTC.

The V call is TRBV7-2, the J call TRBJ2-1, with 14 bases identical to TRBD2. The germline V gene has CDR1 SGHTA and CDR2 FQGNSA. The CDR3 is 15 residues long. V lost 3 bases and J lost 10; bases outside the gene matches: 5. Written as DNA, the CDR3 is TGTGCCAGCAGCTTTCAGACTAGCGGGGGGGAAGAGCAGTTCTTC. Protein sequence: CASSFQTSGGEEQFF.

A few counts support this clone. The junction departs from the called germline gene at one end, perhaps through a read error. The chain links TRBV7-9 to TRBJ1-2, with 7 nucleotides matching TRBD1. Germline V lookup: CDR1 SEHNR, CDR2 FQNEAQ (reference sequence). This CDR3 has 14 residues. CDR3 in DNA: TGTTCCAGCAGCTTCCCAGGGGGAGAGTATGGCTACACCTTC. Protein sequence: CSSSFPGGEYGYTF.

There are a few counts of this clone. The V gene is TRBV27, the J gene TRBJ2-7; TRBD1 might be the D (6 bases). The CDR3 covers 15 residues. V was clipped by 3 bases and J by 1 base, with 13 bases between them. Germline V lookup: CDR1 MNHEY, CDR2 SMNVEV (reference sequence). The CDR3 nucleotides are TGTGCCAGCAGTTTGGGACATTGGGGATCCTACGAGCAGTACTTC. Amino acids: CASSLGHWGSYEQYF.

The chain is built from TRBV5-1 and TRBJ2-1; TRBD1 aligns across 12 bases. Germline V gene sequence: CDR1 SGHRS, CDR2 YFSETQ. This CDR3 contains 16 residues. The V and J ends lost 4 bases and 8 bases, in that order; junction bases with no gene match: 10. The CDR3 DNA reads as TGCGCCAGCAGCGCGCGCCGGGACAGGGGGCCAGATGAGCAGTTCTTC. This sequence encodes CASSARRDRGPDEQFF.

The V gene is TRBV19, the J gene TRBJ2-3; 8 bases are a match to TRBD2. This CDR3 contains 15 residues. Germline V gives CDR1 LNHDA, CDR2 SQIVND (reference sequence). V trimming: 1 base; J trimming: 2 bases; junction bases outside the gene matches: 2. CDR3 nucleotides: TGTGCCAGTAGTATAGGAGCGGGAGACACAGATACGCAGTATTTT. Protein: CASSIGAGDTDTQYF.

The chain combines TRBV28 with TRBJ1-2; unclear D gene. The CDR3 has 13 amino acids. Germline-derived CDR1 and CDR2 are MDHEN and SYDVKM. Trimming pared 3 bases from V and 1 base from J, leaving 6 bases between. This chain's CDR3 is CASSFSNNYGYTF. The DNA for the CDR3 is TGTGCCAGCAGTTTTTCCAATAACTATGGCTACACCTTC.

The chain's CDR3 is CASSTPIGWISTDTQYF. The CDR3, as DNA: TGTGCCAGCAGCACCCCAATCGGGTGGATAAGTACAGATACGCAGTATTTT. V and J are TRBV7-2 and TRBJ2-3; D remains unclear. The CDR3 has 17 amino acids. V lost 5 bases to trimming and J lost 3 bases, with 21 bases between them. Germline-derived CDR1 and CDR2 are SGHTA and FQGNSA.

CDR3 DNA sequence: TGTGCCAGCAGTTCACTAGGCGTAGGGACAGGGGTAAAATACGAGCAGTACTTC. Its translation is CASSSLGVGTGVKYEQYF. The chain uses TRBV28 and TRBJ2-7, with TRBD1 identical over 10 bases. Losses at the gene ends were 4 bases for V and 4 bases for J; bases not matched to a gene: 16. CDR1 is MDHEN, CDR2 SYDVKM, per germline. The CDR3 covers 18 residues.